What follows are 15 T cell receptor beta chains derived from one specimen sequenced in a study of T cell repertoires in cytomegalovirus infection. TCRdb re-called the reads through MiXCR, storing one row per CDR3 protein. The sample consists of about 180,000 distinct CDR3 sequences, around 15% of them appearing once. Sequences were obtained from PBMCs. These TCRs come from a human donor in good health (CMV status not recorded). Some clones in this sample may be carry-over from other donors' samples.

At least ten counts were recorded for this clonotype. V usage is TRBV5-6 and J usage is TRBJ2-6, with a tentative D call TRBD2 (5 bases). Germline lookup yields CDR1 SGHDT and CDR2 YYEEEE. The CDR3 covers 15 residues. The ends were cut back, 3 bases at V and 4 bases at J, with 11 bases in the middle. The CDR3 region has the DNA TGTGCCAGCAGCTGGCTGGAGGAGGGGGCCAACGTCCTGACTTTC. Its protein is CASSWLEEGANVLTF.

This chain connects TRBV7-2 to TRBJ1-2; 7 nucleotides align to TRBD1. This CDR3 is 15 amino acids long. From germline, CDR1 is SGHTA and CDR2 FQGNSA. V was clipped by 5 bases and J by 5 bases; unmatched bases: 11. In DNA, the CDR3 is TGTGCCAGCAGCCCGATGGGGACAGAAGAATATGGCTACACCTTC. This encodes CASSPMGTEEYGYTF. The whole variable domain, remainder taken from reference TRBV7-2 and TRBJ1-2, is GAGVSQSPSNKVTEKGKDVELRCDPISGHTALYWYRQSLGQGLEFLIYFQGNSAPDKSGLPSDRFSAERTGGSVSTLTIQRTQQEDSAVYLCASSPMGTEEYGYTFGSGTRLTVV.

The sample holds a few counts of this clonotype. The genes are TRBV5-6 and TRBJ2-1; TRBD2 aligns across 9 bases. V was pared by 0 bases and J by 3 bases, with 4 bases of the junction left unmatched. From germline, CDR1 is SGHDT and CDR2 YYEEEE. The CDR3 has 16 residues. In nucleotides, the CDR3 is TGTGCCAGCAGCTTGGCGACTAGCGGCAACTACAATGAGCAGTTCTTC. Its translation is CASSLATSGNYNEQFF.

The rearrangement joins TRBV5-6 to TRBJ1-2; D is unresolved. Per the germline V gene, CDR1 is SGHDT and CDR2 is YYEEEE. Deletions cut 4 bases from V and 5 bases from J, with 15 bases between. The CDR3 loop spans 14 amino acids. Here the CDR3 DNA reads TGTGCCAGCAGCGGGCCCGGGATCAAATATGGCTACACCTTC. It yields the protein CASSGPGIKYGYTF.

This rearrangement joins TRBV6-6 to TRBJ2-2; 8 bases map to TRBD1. Germline V gene lookup returns CDR1 MNHNY and CDR2 SVGAGI (reference sequence). The J segment lost 5 bases and the V segment lost 0 bases, leaving 5 bases of the junction unmatched. The CDR3 length is 16 residues. This chain's CDR3 is CASSYSTGARTGELFF. CDR3 nucleotides: TGTGCCAGCAGTTACTCGACAGGGGCGAGGACCGGGGAGCTGTTTTTT.

This clonotype was seen more than once but under ten times. The chain employs TRBV28 and TRBJ2-3, with D unresolved. The V end lost 8 bases, the J end lost 7 bases, and 13 bases lay between the germline ends. Germline V gene sequence: CDR1 MDHEN, CDR2 SYDVKM. The CDR3 is made up of 12 amino acids. CDR3 nucleotide sequence: TGTGCCAGCCTTTCCGACACGTATACGCAGTATTTT. It yields the protein CASLSDTYTQYF. Full variable domain (rest looked up from reference TRBV28 and TRBJ2-3): DVKVTQSSRYLVKRTGEKVFLECVQDMDHENMFWYRQDPGLGLRLIYFSYDVKMKEKGDIPEGYSVSREKKERFSLILESASTNQTSMYLCASLSDTYTQYFGPGTRLTVL.

In this sample, this clonotype turned up a few times. V is TRBV15 and J is TRBJ2-7, with a tentative D call TRBD2 (5 bases). CDR3 size: 13 residues. CDR1 is LNHNV and CDR2 is YYDKDF in the germline V gene (reference sequence). V was shortened by 5 bases and J by 3 bases, with 11 bases between the two germline ends. CDR3 coding DNA: TGTGCCACCAGCGGCGGGCCGAACTACGAGCAGTACTTC. Its translation is CATSGGPNYEQYF.

The chain couples TRBV29-1 to TRBJ1-4; 8 bases are a match to TRBD1. V was clipped by 5 bases and J by 7 bases; unmatched bases: 6. Germline CDR1 and CDR2: SQVTM and ANQGSEA. This CDR3 contains 13 residues. This CDR3 is CSVLRDRREKLFF. CDR3 nucleotide sequence: TGCAGCGTTCTCCGGGACAGGCGTGAAAAACTGTTTTTT.

This clonotype was counted between two and nine times. The V and J genes are TRBV11-2 and TRBJ2-1, with 10 bases matching TRBD2. V shed 1 base, J shed 0 bases, and the junction held 3 bases outside the gene matches. The CDR3 sequence is 17 residues long. The germline CDR1 and CDR2 sequences are SGHAT and FQNNGV. CDR3 nucleotide sequence: TGTGCCAGCAGCTTAGCGGCTAGCGGGAGCTCCTACAATGAGCAGTTCTTC. This sequence encodes CASSLAASGSSYNEQFF.

This clonotype was detected ten times or more. The rearrangement uses TRBV7-2 and TRBJ2-1; TRBD1 agrees at 9 bases. The CDR3 is 14 residues long. The V segment lost 5 bases and the J segment 7 bases; nucleotides outside the gene matches: 6. Germline CDR1 is SGHTA and CDR2 is FQGNSA. Here the CDR3 DNA reads TGTGCCAGCAGCGTTTGGACAGGGGTGAATGAGCAGTTCTTC. Its protein is CASSVWTGVNEQFF.

This clonotype was picked up many times. This chain uses TRBV6-2 or TRBV6-3 with TRBJ2-5, with 8 nucleotides matching TRBD1. Germline CDR1 MNHEY, CDR2 SVGEGT. Trimming at V came to 10 bases and at J to 7 bases, leaving 14 bases not matched to a gene. The CDR3 length is 14 residues. CDR3 nucleotide sequence: TGTGCCACTGAAGGACAGGGAGCCGTCGGGACCCAGTACTTC. As protein: CATEGQGAVGTQYF.

This clonotype turned up a few times. The V call is TRBV5-1, the J call TRBJ1-1, with D possibly TRBD1 on 5 matching bases. Looked up from germline, CDR1 is SGHRS and CDR2 is YFSETQ. The CDR3 extends over 14 amino acids. The V end lost 2 bases, the J end lost 6 bases, and 14 bases lay between the germline ends. The CDR3 nucleotides read TGCGCCAGCAGCTTTGGGTTCTTAGGGGCTGAAGCTTTCTTT. Translating it yields CASSFGFLGAEAFF.

The V gene is TRBV27, the J gene TRBJ1-5, with no clear D. V was pared by 6 bases and J by 6 bases, with 9 bases between. CDR1 MNHEY and CDR2 SMNVEV come from the germline V gene (reference sequence). The CDR3 has 12 residues. CDR3 in DNA: TGTGCCAGCAGCGGTCCTCTTCAGCCCCAGCATTTT. This gives the protein CASSGPLQPQHF.

Many counts were recorded for this clonotype. V and J are TRBV7-8 and TRBJ2-1; perhaps D is TRBD1 or TRBD2 (6 bases each). There are 16 residues in the CDR3. V was cut by 3 bases and J by 1 base, with 13 bases left in between. Germline CDR1 and CDR2: SGHVS and FQNEAQ. The CDR3 DNA sequence: TGTGCCAGCAGCTTGGGGGGCGTCCCATCCTACAATGAGCAGTTCTTC. It is translated as CASSLGGVPSYNEQFF.

This chain joins TRBV4-1 and TRBJ1-5; D is perhaps TRBD1 (5 bases). Germline assignment: CDR1 MGHRA and CDR2 YSYEKL. The V end lost 0 bases, the J end lost 2 bases, and 8 bases lay between the germline ends. CDR3 length equals 15 residues. The CDR3 loop reads CASSQDSRGNQPQHF. The CDR3 DNA reads TGCGCCAGCAGCCAAGATTCCAGGGGCAATCAGCCCCAGCATTTT.